This T cell receptor beta chain was documented in a study of T cell changes during pregnancy in multiple sclerosis. This CDR3 has 16 amino acids. In germline, CDR1 is SGHRS, CDR2 YFSETQ. J gave up 7 bases and V 0 bases, and 4 bases lay outside the gene matches. Here immunoSEQ multiplex PCR was the method, and the copy in TCRdb shows in-frame clones only, minus some. The sample lists just over 40,000 clones; about 87% were seen once. The rearrangement joins TRBV5-1 to TRBJ2-1; 13 positions match TRBD2. Sequences were derived from peripheral blood, sampled in the first trimester of pregnancy. The receptor was isolated from a female donor in good health, enrolled as a control in a pregnancy study. CDR3 amino acids: CASSLGGTSGDNEQFF. The CDR3 coding sequence is TGCGCCAGCAGCTTGGGGGGGACTAGCGGGGATAATGAGCAGTTCTTC.